This T cell receptor (beta chain) stems from a study of T cell responses to AZD1222 COVID-19 vaccine. Looked up from germline, CDR1 is WNHNN and CDR2 is SYGVQD (reference sequence). The CDR3 extends over 13 amino acids. Deletions cut 3 bases from V and 3 bases from J, with 8 bases between. Measured with immunoSEQ multiplex PCR; TCRdb has only the in-frame clones, and not every one. Of 55,000 to 85,000 clones detected, about 83% appear once; the ten largest clones hold about 10%. Specimen: peripheral blood, collected on day 0 of AZD1222 vaccination. The receptor's source is an adult in good health. The chain employs TRBV10-1 and TRBJ1-2; no clear D gene. The DNA of the CDR3 is TGCGCCAGCAGTGAAGATCCCTACTATGGCTACACCTTC. Translating it yields CASSEDPYYGYTF.